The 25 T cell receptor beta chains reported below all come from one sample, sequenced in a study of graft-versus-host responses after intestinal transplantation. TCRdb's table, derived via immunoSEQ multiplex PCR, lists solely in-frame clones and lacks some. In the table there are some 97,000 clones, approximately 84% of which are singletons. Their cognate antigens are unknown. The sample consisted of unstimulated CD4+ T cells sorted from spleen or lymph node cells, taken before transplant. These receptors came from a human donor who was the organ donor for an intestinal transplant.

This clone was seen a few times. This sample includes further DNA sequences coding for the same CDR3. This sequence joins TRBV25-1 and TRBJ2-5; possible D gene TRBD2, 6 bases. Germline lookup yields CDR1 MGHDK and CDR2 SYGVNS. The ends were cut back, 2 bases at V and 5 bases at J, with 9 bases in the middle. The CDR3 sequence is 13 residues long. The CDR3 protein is CASSELAIETQYF. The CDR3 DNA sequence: TGTGCCAGCAGTGAACTAGCGATCGAGACCCAGTACTTC.

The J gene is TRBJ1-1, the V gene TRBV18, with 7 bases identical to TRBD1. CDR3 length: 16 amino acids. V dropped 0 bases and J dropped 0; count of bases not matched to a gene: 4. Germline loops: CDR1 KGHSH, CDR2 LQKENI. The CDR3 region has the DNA TGTGCCAGCTCACCACCTCTAGGGACAGTGAACACTGAAGCTTTCTTT. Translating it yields CASSPPLGTVNTEAFF.

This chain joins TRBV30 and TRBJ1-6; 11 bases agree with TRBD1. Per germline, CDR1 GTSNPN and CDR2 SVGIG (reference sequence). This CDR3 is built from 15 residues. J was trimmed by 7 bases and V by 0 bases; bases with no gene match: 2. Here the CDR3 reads CAWSVGQGANSPLHF. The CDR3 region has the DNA TGTGCCTGGAGTGTAGGACAGGGGGCGAATTCACCCCTCCACTTT.

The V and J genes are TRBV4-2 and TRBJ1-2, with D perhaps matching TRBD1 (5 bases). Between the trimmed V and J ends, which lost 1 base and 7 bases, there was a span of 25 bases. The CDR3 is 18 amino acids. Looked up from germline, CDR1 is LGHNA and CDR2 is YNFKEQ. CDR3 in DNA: TGTGCCAGCAGCCAAGGGCAAGTGGATGGGGGAACGAATAGTGGCTACACCTTC. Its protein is CASSQGQVDGGTNSGYTF.

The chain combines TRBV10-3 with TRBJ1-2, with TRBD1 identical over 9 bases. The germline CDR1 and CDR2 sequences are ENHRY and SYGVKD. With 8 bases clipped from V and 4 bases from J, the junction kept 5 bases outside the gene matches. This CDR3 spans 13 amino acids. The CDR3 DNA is TGTGCCATCTCGGGGACAGGGATCTATGGCTACACCTTC. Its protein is CAISGTGIYGYTF.

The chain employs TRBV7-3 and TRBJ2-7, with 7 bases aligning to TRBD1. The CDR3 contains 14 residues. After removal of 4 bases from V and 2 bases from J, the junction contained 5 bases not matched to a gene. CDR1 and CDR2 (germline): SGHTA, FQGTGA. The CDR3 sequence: CASSSGTATYEQYF. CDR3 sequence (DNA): TGTGCCAGCAGCTCCGGGACAGCCACCTACGAGCAGTACTTC.

CDR3: CASSVEAGGVADTQYF. In nucleotides, the CDR3 is TGTGCCAGCAGCGTAGAGGCAGGGGGAGTTGCAGATACGCAGTATTTT. This chain links TRBV9 with TRBJ2-3; TRBD1 aligns across 7 bases. Germline V gene sequence: CDR1 SGDLS, CDR2 YYNGEE. The V segment lost 0 bases and the J segment 4 bases; nucleotides outside the gene matches: 8. The CDR3 extends over 16 amino acids.

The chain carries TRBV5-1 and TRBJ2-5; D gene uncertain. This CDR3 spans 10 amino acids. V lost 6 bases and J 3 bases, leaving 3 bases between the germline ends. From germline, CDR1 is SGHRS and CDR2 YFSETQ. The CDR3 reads CASNKETQYF. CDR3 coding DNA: TGCGCCAGCAACAAAGAGACCCAGTACTTC. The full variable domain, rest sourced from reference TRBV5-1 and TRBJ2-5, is KAGVTQTPRYLIKTRGQQVTLSCSPISGHRSVSWYQQTPGQGLQFLFEYFSETQRNKGNFPGRFSGRQFSNSRSEMNVSTLELGDSALYLCASNKETQYFGPGTRLLVL.

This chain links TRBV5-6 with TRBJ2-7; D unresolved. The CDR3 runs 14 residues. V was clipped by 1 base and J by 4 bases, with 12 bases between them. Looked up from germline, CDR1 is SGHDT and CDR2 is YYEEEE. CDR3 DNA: TGTGCCAGCAGCTTGCCCGGTATTGCTTACGAGCAGTACTTC. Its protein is CASSLPGIAYEQYF.

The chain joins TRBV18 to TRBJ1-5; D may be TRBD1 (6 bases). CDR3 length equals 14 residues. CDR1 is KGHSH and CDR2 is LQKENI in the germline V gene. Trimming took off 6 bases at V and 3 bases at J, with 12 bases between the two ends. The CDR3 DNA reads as TGTGCCAGCTCCCCGGGACACTCCAATCAGCCCCAGCATTTT. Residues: CASSPGHSNQPQHF.

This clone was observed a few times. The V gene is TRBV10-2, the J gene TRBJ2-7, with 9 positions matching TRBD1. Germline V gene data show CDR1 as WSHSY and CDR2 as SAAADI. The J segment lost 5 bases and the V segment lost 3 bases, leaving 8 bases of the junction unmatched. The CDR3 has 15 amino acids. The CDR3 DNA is TGCGCCAGCAGTGACGCCGGACAGGGGAGGAACGAGCAGTACTTC. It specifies CASSDAGQGRNEQYF.

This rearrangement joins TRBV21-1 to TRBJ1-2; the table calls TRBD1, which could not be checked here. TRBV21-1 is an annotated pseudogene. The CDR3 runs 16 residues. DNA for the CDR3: TGTGCCAGCAGCAAAGGCACCAGGGGGCGCGACTATGGCTACACCTTC. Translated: CASSKGTRGRDYGYTF.

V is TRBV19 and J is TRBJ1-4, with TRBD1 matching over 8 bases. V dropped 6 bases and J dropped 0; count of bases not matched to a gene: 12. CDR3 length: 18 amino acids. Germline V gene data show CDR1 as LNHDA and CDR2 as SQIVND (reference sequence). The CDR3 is CASRETGAPFSTNEKLFF. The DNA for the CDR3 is TGTGCCAGTAGGGAGACAGGGGCCCCGTTCTCAACTAATGAAAAACTGTTTTTT. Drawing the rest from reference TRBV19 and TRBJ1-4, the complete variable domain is DGGITQSPKYLFRKEGQNVTLSCEQNLNHDAMYWYRQDPGQGLRLIYYSQIVNDFQKGDIAEGYSVSREKKESFPLTVTSAQKNPTAFYLCASRETGAPFSTNEKLFFGSGTQLSVL.

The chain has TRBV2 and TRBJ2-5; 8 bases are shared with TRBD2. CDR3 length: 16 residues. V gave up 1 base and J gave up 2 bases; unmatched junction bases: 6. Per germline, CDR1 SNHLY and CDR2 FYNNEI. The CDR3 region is CASSEEGQRGQETQYF. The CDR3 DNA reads TGTGCCAGCAGTGAAGAAGGCCAGCGGGGGCAAGAGACCCAGTACTTC.

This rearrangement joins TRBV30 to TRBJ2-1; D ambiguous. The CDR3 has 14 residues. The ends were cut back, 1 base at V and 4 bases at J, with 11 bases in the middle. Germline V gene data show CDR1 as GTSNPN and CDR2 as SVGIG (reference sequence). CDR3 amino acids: CAWSESLVYNEQFF. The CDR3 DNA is TGTGCCTGGAGTGAGTCCTTAGTTTACAATGAGCAGTTCTTC.

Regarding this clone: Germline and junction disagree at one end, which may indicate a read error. CDR3 nucleotides: TGCGCCAGCAGAAACTTTGGACAGGCCAAAGCTGCCTACGCGCAGTACTTC. Protein: CASRNFGQAKAAYAQYF. The rearrangement links TRBV10-2 to TRBJ2-7, with 7 nucleotides matching TRBD1. Germline V gene sequence: CDR1 WSHSY, CDR2 SAAADI. The CDR3 spans 17 residues.

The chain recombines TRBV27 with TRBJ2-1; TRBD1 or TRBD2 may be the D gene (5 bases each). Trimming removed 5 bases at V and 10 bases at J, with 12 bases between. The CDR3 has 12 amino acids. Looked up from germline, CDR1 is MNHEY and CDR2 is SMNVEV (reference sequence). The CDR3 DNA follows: TGTGCCAGCAGTCCGGGCTGGGGGGAGCAGTTCTTC. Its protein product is CASSPGWGEQFF.

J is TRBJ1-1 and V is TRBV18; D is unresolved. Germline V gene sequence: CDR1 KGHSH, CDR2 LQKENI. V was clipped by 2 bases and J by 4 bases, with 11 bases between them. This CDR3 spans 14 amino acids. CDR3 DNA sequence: TGTGCCAGCTCACCAGGGAGTTTGGGCACTGAAGCTTTCTTT. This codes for CASSPGSLGTEAFF.

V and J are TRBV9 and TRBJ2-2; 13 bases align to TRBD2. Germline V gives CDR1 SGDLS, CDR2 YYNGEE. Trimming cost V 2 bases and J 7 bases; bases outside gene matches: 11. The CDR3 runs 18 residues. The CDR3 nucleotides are TGTGCCAGCAGCGTCGACTTAACTAGCGGGGGGGCAGGCGGGGAGCTGTTTTTT. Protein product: CASSVDLTSGGAGGELFF.

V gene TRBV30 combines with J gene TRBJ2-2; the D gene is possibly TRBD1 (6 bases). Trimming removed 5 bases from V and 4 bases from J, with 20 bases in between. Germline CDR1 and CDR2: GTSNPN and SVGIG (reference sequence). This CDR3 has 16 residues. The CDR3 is CAWGYLTGIGTGELFF. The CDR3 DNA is TGTGCCTGGGGCTACTTAACAGGGATAGGCACCGGGGAGCTGTTTTTT.

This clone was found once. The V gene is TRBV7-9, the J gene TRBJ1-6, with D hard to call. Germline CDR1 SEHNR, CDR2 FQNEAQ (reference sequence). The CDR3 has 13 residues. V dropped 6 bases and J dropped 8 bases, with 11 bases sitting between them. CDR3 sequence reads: CASSLTADSPLHF. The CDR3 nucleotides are TGTGCCAGCAGTTTAACAGCCGATTCACCCCTCCACTTT. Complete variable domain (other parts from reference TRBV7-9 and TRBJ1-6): DTGVSQNPRHKITKRGQNVTFRCDPISEHNRLYWYRQTLGQGPEFLTYFQNEAQLEKSRLLSDRFSAERPKGSFSTLEIQRTEQGDSAMYLCASSLTADSPLHFGNGTRLTVT.

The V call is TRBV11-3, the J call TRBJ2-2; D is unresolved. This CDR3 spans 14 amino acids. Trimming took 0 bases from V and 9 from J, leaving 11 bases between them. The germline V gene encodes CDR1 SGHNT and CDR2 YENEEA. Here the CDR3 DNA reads TGTGCCAGCAGCTTAGATCGTTCCGTCAGGGAGCTGTTTTTT. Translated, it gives CASSLDRSVRELFF.

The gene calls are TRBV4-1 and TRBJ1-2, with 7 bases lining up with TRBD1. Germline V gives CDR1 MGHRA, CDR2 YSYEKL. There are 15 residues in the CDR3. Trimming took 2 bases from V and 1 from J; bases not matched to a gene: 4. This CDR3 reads CASSQTGQHNYGYTF. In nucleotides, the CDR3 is TGCGCCAGCAGCCAAACGGGACAGCATAACTATGGCTACACCTTC.

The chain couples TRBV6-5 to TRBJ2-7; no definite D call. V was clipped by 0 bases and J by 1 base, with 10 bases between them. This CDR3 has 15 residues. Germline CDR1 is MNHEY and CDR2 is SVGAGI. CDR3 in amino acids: CASSYSRQRSYEQYF. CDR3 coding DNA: TGTGCCAGCAGTTACTCGAGGCAGAGATCCTACGAGCAGTACTTC.

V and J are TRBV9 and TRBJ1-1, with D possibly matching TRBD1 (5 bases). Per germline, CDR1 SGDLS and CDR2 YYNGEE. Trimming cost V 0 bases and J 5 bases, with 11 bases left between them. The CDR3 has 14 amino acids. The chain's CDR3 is CASSVGGSGTEAFF. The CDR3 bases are TGTGCCAGCAGCGTAGGGGGGTCGGGGACTGAAGCTTTCTTT.